The 24 T cell receptor beta chains reported below all come from one sample, sequenced in a study of regulatory T cells in long-lasting Graves disease. Time point indicated: newly diagnosed GD, antithyroid drugs for less than 3 months. PBMCs were the source of the RNA used for TCR sequencing. Researchers made TCR beta libraries by using iRepertoire HTBI primers and running Arm-PCR on CDR3 regions. TCRdb reanalysed the multiplex PCR reads using MiXCR and keeps one entry per CDR3 protein. Of 200,000 to 250,000 distinct CDR3 sequences listed, about 19% were seen once; the top ten hold roughly 10%. The sample was also reused in another study, on T cells in Graves' hyperthyroidism and ophthalmopathy.

Specimen: peripheral blood mononuclear cells (PBMCs), collected at new diagnosis, from a patient treated with antithyroid drugs. The receptors shown here come from a young woman with Graves disease.

This chain connects TRBV6-2 or TRBV6-3 to TRBJ1-2; 7 bases agree with TRBD1. The germline CDR1 and CDR2 sequences are MNHEY and SVGEGT. CDR3 size: 12 residues. With 8 bases clipped from V and 5 bases from J, the junction kept 5 bases outside the gene matches. This CDR3 reads CASDRVGYGYTF. The CDR3 nucleotides are TGTGCCAGCGACAGGGTTGGTTATGGCTACACCTTC.

This clonotype was detected a few times. The chain recombines TRBV29-1 with TRBJ1-2; possibly TRBD1 for D (6 bases). This CDR3 contains 12 residues. V lost 4 bases and J lost 4, with 10 bases in between. From germline, CDR1 is SQVTM and CDR2 ANQGSEA. The CDR3 here is CSVARGPYGYTF. In nucleotides, the CDR3 is TGCAGCGTTGCCAGGGGCCCCTATGGCTACACCTTC.

Worth noting for this clonotype: This CDR3 is missing its conserved last phenylalanine or tryptophan, likely due to a read error. This rearrangement joins TRBV5-8 to TRBJ2-3, with D unclear. Trimming took off 0 bases at V and 0 bases at J, with 8 bases between the two ends. This CDR3 contains 15 residues. Germline V gene data show CDR1 as SGHTS and CDR2 as YDEGEE. The CDR3 region is CASSLGSRSTDTQYS. CDR3 in DNA: TGTGCCAGCAGCTTGGGGTCTAGAAGCACAGATACGCAGTATTCT.

This clonotype has a count of ten or more. The chain couples TRBV30 to TRBJ2-3, with D tentatively TRBD2 (5 bases). V dropped 2 bases and J dropped 1 base, with 10 bases sitting between them. Per germline, CDR1 GTSNPN and CDR2 SVGIG (reference sequence). The CDR3 runs to 14 residues. The CDR3 protein is CAWSLGSGTDTQYF. As DNA, the CDR3 is TGTGCCTGGAGTTTGGGTAGCGGCACAGATACGCAGTATTTT.

The V call is TRBV19, the J call TRBJ2-3; D might be TRBD1 (6 bases). The CDR3 consists of 15 residues. V lost 1 base to trimming and J lost 5 bases, with 13 bases between them. Germline assignment: CDR1 LNHDA and CDR2 SQIVND (reference sequence). The CDR3 protein is CASSIGAGVGDTQYF. DNA of the CDR3: TGTGCCAGTAGTATAGGGGCAGGGGTGGGAGATACGCAGTATTTT.

This clonotype was seen ten or more times. V is TRBV28 and J is TRBJ2-7; 10 bases map to TRBD1. CDR3 length equals 17 residues. V lost 1 base and J lost 5; bases outside the gene matches: 11. In germline, CDR1 is MDHEN, CDR2 SYDVKM. The CDR3 loop reads CASSLLSWGQGTHEQYF. CDR3 DNA sequence: TGTGCCAGCAGTTTATTGTCGTGGGGACAGGGGACCCACGAGCAGTACTTC.

This clonotype was detected a few times. V gene TRBV6-1 combines with J gene TRBJ2-7; no reliable D call. CDR3 length: 11 amino acids. CDR1 and CDR2 (germline): MNHNS, SASEGT. V lost 7 bases to trimming and J lost 3 bases, with 7 bases between them. CDR3 sequence: CASKARYEQYF. CDR3 coding DNA: TGTGCCAGCAAGGCTCGCTACGAGCAGTACTTC.

The table lists this clonotype with many counts. The genes are TRBV18 and TRBJ2-5, with TRBD2 as a possible D gene (6 bases). V lost 3 bases and J 5 bases, leaving 10 bases between the germline ends. The germline V gene encodes CDR1 KGHSH and CDR2 LQKENI. The CDR3 spans 13 residues. The CDR3 DNA is TGTGCCAGCTCACCGGCCGGAGGGGAGACCCAGTACTTC. Its protein is CASSPAGGETQYF. Together with reference TRBV18 and TRBJ2-5, the CDR3 gives the full variable domain: NAGVMQNPRHLVRRRGQEARLRCSPMKGHSHVYWYRQLPEEGLKFMVYLQKENIIDESGMPKERFSAEFPKEGPSILRIQQVVRGDSAAYFCASSPAGGETQYFGPGTRLLVL.

This clonotype was observed many times. The rearrangement links TRBV27 to TRBJ1-1; 11 bases fit TRBD1. J was trimmed by 2 bases and V by 4 bases; bases with no gene match: 12. CDR3 length: 18 residues. Germline V gene sequence: CDR1 MNHEY, CDR2 SMNVEV (reference sequence). CDR3 bases: TGTGCCAGCAGTTCAGGCGGGACAGGGGGAAGGGGTAACACTGAAGCTTTCTTT. Protein sequence: CASSSGGTGGRGNTEAFF.

This chain uses TRBV5-4 with TRBJ2-7, with 11 bases identical to TRBD2. Germline CDR1 and CDR2: SGHNT and YYREEE (reference sequence). With V trimmed by 2 bases and J by 0 bases, 4 bases remained unmatched. CDR3 length equals 16 residues. CDR3 sequence (DNA): TGTGCCAGCAGCTTATCTAGCGGGGGGCCCTCCTACGAGCAGTACTTC. It is translated as CASSLSSGGPSYEQYF.

This clonotype was seen at least ten times. V usage is TRBV6-5 and J usage is TRBJ1-2, with D possibly TRBD1 on 6 matching bases. Germline CDR1 is MNHEY and CDR2 is SVGAGI. Trimming shortened V by 0 bases and J by 4 bases, and 15 bases separated the two germline ends. This CDR3 region has 16 residues. CDR3 sequence (DNA): TGTGCCAGCAGTTACTCGATTTCGGGGGCGACCTATGGCTACACCTTC. This sequence encodes CASSYSISGATYGYTF.

Many counts were recorded for this clonotype. V usage is TRBV27 and J usage is TRBJ1-1; D call uncertain. The CDR3 consists of 14 residues. The V gene's germline CDR1 is MNHEY and CDR2 SMNVEV (reference sequence). V lost 0 bases and J 5 bases, leaving 10 bases between the germline ends. This CDR3 reads CASSLSGPRTEAFF. CDR3 bases: TGTGCCAGCAGTTTATCCGGCCCGAGAACTGAAGCTTTCTTT.

This clonotype was recorded many times. The chain carries TRBV5-6 and TRBJ1-5; TRBD1 aligns across 9 bases. The ends lost 0 bases at V and 2 bases at J; junction bases unmatched: 3. Germline CDR1 and CDR2: SGHDT and YYEEEE. The CDR3 extends over 16 amino acids. The chain's CDR3 is CASSLEGQGRNQPQHF. Written as DNA, the CDR3 is TGTGCCAGCAGCTTGGAGGGACAGGGCCGCAATCAGCCCCAGCATTTT. Looking up the rest from reference TRBV5-6 and TRBJ1-5 gives the full variable domain: DAGVTQSPTHLIKTRGQQVTLRCSPKSGHDTVSWYQQALGQGPQFIFQYYEEEERQRGNFPDRFSGHQFPNYSSELNVNALLLGDSALYLCASSLEGQGRNQPQHFGDGTRLSIL.

Many counts were recorded for this clonotype. This CDR3 is CSARGQGANSPLHF. The DNA of the CDR3 is TGCAGTGCTAGGGGGCAGGGGGCAAATTCACCCCTCCACTTT. The genes are TRBV20-1 and TRBJ1-6, with TRBD1 identical over 8 bases. The ends lost 3 bases at V and 7 bases at J; junction bases unmatched: 5. From germline, CDR1 is DFQATT and CDR2 SNEGSKA (reference sequence). The CDR3 is 14 amino acids.

This clonotype was counted at least ten times. V gene TRBV9 combines with J gene TRBJ2-5; TRBD1 matches 7 bases. The germline V gene has CDR1 SGDLS and CDR2 YYNGEE. The CDR3 loop spans 15 amino acids. V gave up 0 bases and J gave up 1 base; unmatched junction bases: 3. The CDR3 reads CASSVATGVQETQYF. The CDR3, as DNA: TGTGCCAGCAGCGTAGCTACAGGGGTCCAAGAGACCCAGTACTTC. Using reference TRBV9 and TRBJ2-5 for the parts outside the CDR3, the full variable domain is DSGVTQTPKHLITATGQRVTLRCSPRSGDLSVYWYQQSLDQGLQFLIQYYNGEERAKGNILERFSAQQFPDLHSELNLSSLELGDSALYFCASSVATGVQETQYFGPGTRLLVL.

This clonotype was seen ten or more times. The rearrangement joins TRBV11-2 to TRBJ2-1, with 8 bases matching TRBD2. V was pared by 5 bases and J by 7 bases, with 10 bases of the junction left unmatched. This CDR3 is built from 15 residues. Germline loops: CDR1 SGHAT, CDR2 FQNNGV. CDR3 sequence (DNA): TGTGCCAGCAGCGGTCGGGGGGGGGGCCGGAATGAGCAGTTCTTC. Translating gives CASSGRGGGRNEQFF.

This clonotype was counted many times. The chain couples TRBV11-2 to TRBJ2-5, with D possibly being TRBD1 (7 bases). V gave up 1 base and J gave up 2 bases, with 11 bases separating them. The CDR3 totals 15 residues. Per the germline V gene, CDR1 is SGHAT and CDR2 is FQNNGV. The CDR3 here is CASSLGQGGQETQYF. CDR3 bases: TGTGCCAGCAGCTTAGGGCAGGGGGGTCAAGAGACCCAGTACTTC.

This clonotype was recorded many times. The DNA of the CDR3 is TGTGCCAGTAGCGAGGACAGGCGCCTTATGAACACTGAAGCTTTCTTT. Encoded protein: CASSEDRRLMNTEAFF. The chain uses TRBV19 and TRBJ1-1; 7 bases align to TRBD1. Per germline, CDR1 LNHDA and CDR2 SQIVND (reference sequence). With V trimmed by 6 bases and J by 0 bases, 10 bases remained unmatched. This CDR3 has 16 amino acids.

This clonotype was observed many times. The chain combines TRBV5-1 with TRBJ1-1, with 7 bases matching TRBD1. This CDR3 is built from 16 residues. V lost 4 bases to trimming and J lost 1 base; unmatched junction nucleotides: 10. Germline V gene data show CDR1 as SGHRS and CDR2 as YFSETQ. The CDR3 here is CASSLGDNRGNTEAFF. As DNA, the CDR3 is TGCGCCAGCAGCCTGGGGGACAACAGGGGGAACACTGAAGCTTTCTTT.

V and J are TRBV15 and TRBJ1-1; 8 bases line up with TRBD1. The CDR3 has 14 residues. Losses at the gene ends were 2 bases for V and 4 bases for J; bases not matched to a gene: 3. Germline V gives CDR1 LNHNV, CDR2 YYDKDF (reference sequence). The CDR3 bases are TGTGCCACCAGCAGATTTGGACAGGGCACTGAAGCTTTCTTT. It yields the protein CATSRFGQGTEAFF.

Only one count was recorded for this clonotype. At one of its ends the junction is not consistent with the germline gene, which may arise from a read error. The chain is built from TRBV27 and TRBJ2-7; D gene unclear. This CDR3 region has 11 residues. Germline-derived CDR1 and CDR2 are MNHEY and SMNVEV (reference sequence). This chain's CDR3 is CAGSLGYEQYF. The CDR3 DNA reads TGTGCCGGCAGTTTGGGCTACGAGCAGTACTTC.

This clonotype was seen many times. The V call is TRBV30, the J call TRBJ1-4, with D possibly matching TRBD1 (5 bases). The CDR3 is 13 amino acids. The germline CDR1 and CDR2 sequences are GTSNPN and SVGIG (reference sequence). V shed 2 bases and J shed 7 bases, with 11 bases lying between them. DNA for the CDR3: TGTGCCTGGAGTCTAGGGACGACTGAAAAACTGTTTTTT. Translated, it gives CAWSLGTTEKLFF.

This sequence joins TRBV2 and TRBJ2-7; D is ambiguous. Trimming removed 9 bases from V and 0 bases from J, with 15 bases in between. CDR1 and CDR2 (germline): SNHLY, FYNNEI. The CDR3 loop spans 14 amino acids. Here the CDR3 reads CASRREKISYEQYF. CDR3 DNA sequence: TGTGCCAGTCGACGAGAAAAAATCTCCTACGAGCAGTACTTC.

A note on this clonotype: This sequence may be a read error, since a much larger clone differs from it by one base. The CDR3 sequence: CSAPETVNYGYAF. DNA for the CDR3: TGCAGTGCCCCCGAGACAGTTAACTATGGCTACGCCTTC. The V gene is TRBV20-1, the J gene TRBJ1-2; D perhaps matches TRBD1 (5 bases). CDR1 and CDR2 (germline): DFQATT, SNEGSKA (reference sequence). This CDR3 has 13 amino acids.